The 16 T cell receptor beta chains given below trace back to one sample, sequenced in a study of shared clonotypes between healthy human individuals. TCRdb keeps only in-frame clones here, not all; method: immunoSEQ multiplex PCR. The sample shows hundreds of thousands of clones, around 72% of them seen only once. Sequenced input: memory CD4+ T cells sorted from blood. Sample subset: CD45RA-negative fraction. All receptors derive from a man aged 30 to 39 in good health.

This chain connects TRBV5-1 to TRBJ2-5; D gene uncertain. This CDR3 has 15 residues. The germline V gene has CDR1 SGHRS and CDR2 YFSETQ. Trimming stripped 0 bases from V and 2 bases from J, with 11 bases between. This chain's CDR3 is CASSLDFQGQETQYF. In nucleotides, the CDR3 is TGCGCCAGCAGCTTGGACTTTCAAGGACAAGAGACCCAGTACTTC.

Details on this clone: The same CDR3 is also encoded by other DNA sequences in this sample. V is TRBV5-1 and J is TRBJ2-5; no clear D. The CDR3 runs 11 residues. V lost 1 base, J lost 5 bases, and 3 bases lay in between. The V gene's germline CDR1 is SGHRS and CDR2 YFSETQ. DNA of the CDR3: TGCGCCAGCAGCTTGAAGGAGACCCAGTACTTC. Its protein product is CASSLKETQYF.

The chain carries TRBV6-1 and TRBJ2-5; either TRBD1 or TRBD2 may fit D (5 bases each). Germline V gene sequence: CDR1 MNHNS, CDR2 SASEGT. The V end was cut by 5 bases, the J end by 5 bases, with 12 bases between. The CDR3 has 13 amino acids. The CDR3 sequence: CASSRQRGETQYF. The CDR3 DNA follows: TGTGCCAGCAGTCGACAGCGAGGGGAGACCCAGTACTTC.

This chain joins TRBV27 and TRBJ2-7; 8 bases agree with TRBD2. J gave up 2 bases and V 7 bases, and 10 bases lay outside the gene matches. The CDR3 is made up of 15 amino acids. Germline V gene data show CDR1 as MNHEY and CDR2 as SMNVEV (reference sequence). Written as DNA, the CDR3 is TGTGCCAGCACTTGGTCTAGCGGGTCGACCTACGAGCAGTACTTC. Amino acid sequence: CASTWSSGSTYEQYF.

This chain uses TRBV11-2 with TRBJ2-1; 10 nucleotides match TRBD2. The CDR3 extends over 15 amino acids. V shed 4 bases and J 5 bases; nucleotides not matched to a gene: 5. Germline CDR1 is SGHAT and CDR2 is FQNNGV. In DNA form, the CDR3 reads TGTGCCAGCAGCTCGGGACTAGCGCTAGACAATGAGCAGTTCTTC. Protein sequence: CASSSGLALDNEQFF.

CDR3 bases: TGTGCCAGCAGCGTACTAGCGAACACCGGGGAGCTGTTTTTT. Translation gives CASSVLANTGELFF. The V gene is TRBV9, the J gene TRBJ2-2; D ambiguous. There are 14 residues in the CDR3. Trimming cost V 1 base and J 0 bases, with 4 bases left between them. Germline CDR1 reads SGDLS; CDR2 reads YYNGEE.

This chain uses TRBV6-1 with TRBJ2-3; D unresolved. The CDR3 has 17 amino acids. Germline CDR1 and CDR2: MNHNS and SASEGT. Trimming removed 2 bases from V and 4 bases from J, with 19 bases in between. The CDR3 sequence: CASSEIRPVLDPDTQYF. Here the CDR3 DNA reads TGTGCCAGCAGTGAAATCAGGCCTGTGCTGGACCCAGATACGCAGTATTTT.

The genes are TRBV5-1 and TRBJ1-2, with D unresolved. In germline, CDR1 is SGHRS, CDR2 YFSETQ. The CDR3 is made up of 18 amino acids. Trimming left V 1 base short and J 1 base short, with 20 bases between. The CDR3 loop is CASSLFGTDTVNNYGYTF. The CDR3, as DNA: TGCGCCAGCAGCTTGTTCGGCACGGATACCGTTAATAACTATGGCTACACCTTC.

V usage is TRBV11-2 and J usage is TRBJ2-5; tentative D call: TRBD2 (6 bases). The CDR3 covers 15 residues. Germline V gene sequence: CDR1 SGHAT, CDR2 FQNNGV. V lost 5 bases and J 5 bases, leaving 18 bases between the germline ends. CDR3 residues: CASSPKKGGMETQYF. CDR3 DNA: TGTGCCAGCAGCCCCAAAAAGGGAGGTATGGAGACCCAGTACTTC.

Notes on this clone: Sequence at one end of the junction differs from germline and may be a read error. The gene calls are TRBV28 and TRBJ1-1, with D perhaps matching TRBD1 (5 bases). The CDR3 extends over 12 amino acids. Germline-derived CDR1 and CDR2 are MDHEN and SYDVKM. CDR3 bases: TGTGCCAGCAGTACAGGTCCGTCTGATGCTTTCTTT. It codes for CASSTGPSDAFF. The whole variable domain, filled in from reference TRBV28 and TRBJ1-1, reads DVKVTQSSRYLVKRTGEKVFLECVQDMDHENMFWYRQDPGLGLRLIYFSYDVKMKEKGDIPEGYSVSREKKERFSLILESASTNQTSMYLCASSTGPSDAFFGQGTRLTVV.

The CDR3 loop is CASSLDLKPQHF. The CDR3 DNA reads as TGTGCCAGCAGTCTAGACCTCAAGCCCCAGCATTTT. This rearrangement joins TRBV28 to TRBJ1-5, with D unclear. CDR3 length: 12 residues. Per the germline V gene, CDR1 is MDHEN and CDR2 is SYDVKM. Trimming took 5 bases from V and 8 from J, leaving 10 bases between them. The full variable domain, its missing parts supplied by reference TRBV28 and TRBJ1-5, is DVKVTQSSRYLVKRTGEKVFLECVQDMDHENMFWYRQDPGLGLRLIYFSYDVKMKEKGDIPEGYSVSREKKERFSLILESASTNQTSMYLCASSLDLKPQHFGDGTRLSIL.

V gene TRBV30 combines with J gene TRBJ2-1; a weak D match, TRBD2 (5 bases). V was cut by 5 bases and J by 11 bases, with 16 bases left in between. The CDR3 has 12 amino acids. CDR1 and CDR2 (germline): GTSNPN, SVGIG (reference sequence). As DNA, the CDR3 is TGTGCCTGGGCTTTGGTCGGGGAGAAGCAGTTCTTC. It yields the protein CAWALVGEKQFF.

For the CDR3, the DNA is TGCGCCAGCAGCCAAGATATGCAGGTTTATGGCTACACCTTC. It codes for CASSQDMQVYGYTF. The chain is built from TRBV4-1 and TRBJ1-2; D unresolved. There are 14 residues in the CDR3. Germline assignment: CDR1 MGHRA and CDR2 YSYEKL. The V gene lost 0 bases and the J gene lost 5 bases, with 10 bases spanning the gap.

The chain recombines TRBV7-2 with TRBJ2-5; maybe TRBD2 (5 bases). V was trimmed by 4 bases and J by 5 bases, leaving 11 bases between them. The CDR3 runs to 13 residues. Per the germline V gene, CDR1 is SGHTA and CDR2 is FQGNSA. CDR3 nucleotides: TGTGCCAGCAGCTACGGACTCTGGGAGACCCAGTACTTC. Its translation is CASSYGLWETQYF.

This chain links TRBV7-9 with TRBJ1-2; TRBD1 agrees at 7 bases. V shed 1 base and J 8 bases; nucleotides not matched to a gene: 10. Germline V gene sequence: CDR1 SEHNR, CDR2 FQNEAQ (reference sequence). This CDR3 has 15 residues. CDR3 residues: CASSLGEDRFDGYTF. CDR3 bases: TGTGCCAGCAGCTTAGGGGAGGACAGGTTTGACGGCTACACCTTC.

The chain combines TRBV5-1 with TRBJ2-7; TRBD2 aligns across 14 bases. The germline V gene has CDR1 SGHRS and CDR2 YFSETQ. V was clipped by 3 bases and J by 5 bases; unmatched bases: 4. The CDR3 has 15 amino acids. The DNA for the CDR3 is TGCGCCAGCAGCTCGACTAGCGGGAGGGCCCACGAGCAGTACTTC. Its translation: CASSSTSGRAHEQYF.